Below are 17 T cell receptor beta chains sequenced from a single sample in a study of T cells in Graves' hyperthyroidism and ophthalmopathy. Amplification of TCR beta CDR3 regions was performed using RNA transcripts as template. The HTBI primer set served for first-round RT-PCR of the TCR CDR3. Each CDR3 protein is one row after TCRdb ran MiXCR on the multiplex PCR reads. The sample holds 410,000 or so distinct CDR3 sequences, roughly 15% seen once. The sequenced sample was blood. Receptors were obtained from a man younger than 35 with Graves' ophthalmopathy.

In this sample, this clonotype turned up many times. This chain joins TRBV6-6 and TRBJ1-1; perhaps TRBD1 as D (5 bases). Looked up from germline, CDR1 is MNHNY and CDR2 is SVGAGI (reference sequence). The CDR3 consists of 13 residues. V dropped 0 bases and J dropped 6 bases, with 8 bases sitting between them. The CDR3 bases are TGTGCCAGCAGTTACTCGTCGGGACCTGAAGCTTTCTTT. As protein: CASSYSSGPEAFF.

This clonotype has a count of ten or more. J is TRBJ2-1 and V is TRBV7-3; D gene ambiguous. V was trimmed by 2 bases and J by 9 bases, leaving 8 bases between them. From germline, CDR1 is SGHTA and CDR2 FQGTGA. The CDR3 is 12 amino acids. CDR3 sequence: CASSLVGLEQFF. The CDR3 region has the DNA TGTGCCAGCAGCTTAGTAGGGCTTGAGCAGTTCTTC.

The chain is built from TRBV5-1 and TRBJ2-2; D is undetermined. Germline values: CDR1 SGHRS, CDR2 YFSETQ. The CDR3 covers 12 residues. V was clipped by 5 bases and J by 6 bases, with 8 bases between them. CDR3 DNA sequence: TGCGCCAGCAGATCGTGGGCCGGGGAGCTGTTTTTT. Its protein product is CASRSWAGELFF. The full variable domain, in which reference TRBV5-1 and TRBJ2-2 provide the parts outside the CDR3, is KAGVTQTPRYLIKTRGQQVTLSCSPISGHRSVSWYQQTPGQGLQFLFEYFSETQRNKGNFPGRFSGRQFSNSRSEMNVSTLELGDSALYLCASRSWAGELFFGEGSRLTVL.

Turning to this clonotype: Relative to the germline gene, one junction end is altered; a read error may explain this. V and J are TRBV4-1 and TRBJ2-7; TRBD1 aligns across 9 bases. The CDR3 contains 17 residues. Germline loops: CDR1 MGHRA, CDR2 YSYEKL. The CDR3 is CPSSHTTGGQGTYEQYF. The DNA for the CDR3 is TGCCCCAGCAGCCACACAACCGGAGGACAGGGGACCTACGAGCAGTACTTC.

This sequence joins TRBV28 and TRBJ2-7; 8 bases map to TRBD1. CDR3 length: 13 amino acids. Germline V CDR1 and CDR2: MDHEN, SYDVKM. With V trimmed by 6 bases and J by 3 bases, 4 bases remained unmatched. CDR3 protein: CASRRTGFYEQYF. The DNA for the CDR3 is TGTGCCAGCAGGAGGACAGGGTTCTACGAGCAGTACTTC.

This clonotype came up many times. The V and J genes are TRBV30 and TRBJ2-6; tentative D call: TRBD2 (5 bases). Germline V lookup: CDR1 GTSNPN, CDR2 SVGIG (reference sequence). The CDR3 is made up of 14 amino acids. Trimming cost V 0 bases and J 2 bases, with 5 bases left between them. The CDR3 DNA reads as TGTGCCTGGAGTGTCGGGGCTGGGGCCAACGTCCTGACTTTC. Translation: CAWSVGAGANVLTF.

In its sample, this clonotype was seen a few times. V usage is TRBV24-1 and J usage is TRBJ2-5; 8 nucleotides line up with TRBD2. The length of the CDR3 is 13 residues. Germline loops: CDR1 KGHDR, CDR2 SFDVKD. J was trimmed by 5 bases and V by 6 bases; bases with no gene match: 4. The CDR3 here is CATSSGGAETQYF. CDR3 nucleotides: TGTGCCACCAGTAGCGGGGGCGCGGAGACCCAGTACTTC.

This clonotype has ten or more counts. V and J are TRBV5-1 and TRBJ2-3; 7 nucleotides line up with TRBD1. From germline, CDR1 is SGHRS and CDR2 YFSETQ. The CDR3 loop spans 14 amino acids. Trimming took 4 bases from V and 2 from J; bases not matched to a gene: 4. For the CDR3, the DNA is TGCGCCAGCAGCAAAACAGGGGTCACAGATACGCAGTATTTT. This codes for CASSKTGVTDTQYF.

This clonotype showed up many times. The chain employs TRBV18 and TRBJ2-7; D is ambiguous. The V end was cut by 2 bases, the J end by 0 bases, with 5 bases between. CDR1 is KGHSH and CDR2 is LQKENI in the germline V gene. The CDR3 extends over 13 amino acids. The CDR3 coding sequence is TGTGCCAGCTCACCATCTAACTCCTACGAGCAGTACTTC. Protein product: CASSPSNSYEQYF. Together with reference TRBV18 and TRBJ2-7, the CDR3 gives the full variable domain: NAGVMQNPRHLVRRRGQEARLRCSPMKGHSHVYWYRQLPEEGLKFMVYLQKENIIDESGMPKERFSAEFPKEGPSILRIQQVVRGDSAAYFCASSPSNSYEQYFGPGTRLTVT.

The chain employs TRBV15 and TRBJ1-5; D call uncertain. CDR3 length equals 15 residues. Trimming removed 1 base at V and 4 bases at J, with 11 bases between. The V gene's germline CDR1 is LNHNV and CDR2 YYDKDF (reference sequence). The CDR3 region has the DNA TGTGCCACCAGCAGAGGAGGGTTGATTAATCAGCCCCAGCATTTT. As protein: CATSRGGLINQPQHF.

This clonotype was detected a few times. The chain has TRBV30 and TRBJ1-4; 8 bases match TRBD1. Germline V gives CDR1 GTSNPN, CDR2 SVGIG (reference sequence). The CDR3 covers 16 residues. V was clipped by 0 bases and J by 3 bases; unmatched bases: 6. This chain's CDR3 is CAWSVSGTGSNEKLFF. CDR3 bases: TGTGCCTGGAGTGTTAGCGGGACAGGTTCTAATGAAAAACTGTTTTTT. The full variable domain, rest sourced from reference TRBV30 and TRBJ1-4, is SQTIHQWPATLVQPVGSPLSLECTVEGTSNPNLYWYRQAAGRGLQLLFYSVGIGQISSEVPQNLSASRPQDRQFILSSKKLLLSDSGFYLCAWSVSGTGSNEKLFFGSGTQLSVL.

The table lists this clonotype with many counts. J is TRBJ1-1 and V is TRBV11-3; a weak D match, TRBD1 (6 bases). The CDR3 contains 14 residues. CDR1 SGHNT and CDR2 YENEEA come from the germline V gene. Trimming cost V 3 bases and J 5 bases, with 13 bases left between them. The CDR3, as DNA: TGTGCCAGCAGCTTTCAGGCGGGGGCGACTGAAGCTTTCTTT. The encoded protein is CASSFQAGATEAFF.

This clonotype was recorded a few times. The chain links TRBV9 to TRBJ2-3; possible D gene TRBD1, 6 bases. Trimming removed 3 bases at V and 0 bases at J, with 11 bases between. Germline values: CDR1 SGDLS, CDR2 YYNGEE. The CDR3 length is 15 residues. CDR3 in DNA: TGTGCCAGCAGCGCACAGGGATTCAGCACAGATACGCAGTATTTT. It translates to CASSAQGFSTDTQYF. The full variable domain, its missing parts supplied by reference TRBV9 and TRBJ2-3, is DSGVTQTPKHLITATGQRVTLRCSPRSGDLSVYWYQQSLDQGLQFLIQYYNGEERAKGNILERFSAQQFPDLHSELNLSSLELGDSALYFCASSAQGFSTDTQYFGPGTRLTVL.

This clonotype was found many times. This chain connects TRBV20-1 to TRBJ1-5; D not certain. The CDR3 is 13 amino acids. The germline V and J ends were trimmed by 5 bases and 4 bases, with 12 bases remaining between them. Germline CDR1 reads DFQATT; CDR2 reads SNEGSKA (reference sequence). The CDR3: CSAAPGVNQPQHF. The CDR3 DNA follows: TGCAGTGCTGCCCCCGGGGTAAATCAGCCCCAGCATTTT.

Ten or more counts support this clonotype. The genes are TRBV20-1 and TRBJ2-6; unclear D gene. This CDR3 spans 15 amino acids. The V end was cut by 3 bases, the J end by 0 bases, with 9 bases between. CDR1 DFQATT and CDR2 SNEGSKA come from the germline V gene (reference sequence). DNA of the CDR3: TGCAGTGCTAGTGACGCGGTCTCTGGGGCCAACGTCCTGACTTTC. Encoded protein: CSASDAVSGANVLTF.

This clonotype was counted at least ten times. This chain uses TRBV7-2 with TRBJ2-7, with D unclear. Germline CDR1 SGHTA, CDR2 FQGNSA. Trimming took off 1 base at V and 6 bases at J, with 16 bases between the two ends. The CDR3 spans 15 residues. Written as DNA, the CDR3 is TGTGCCAGCAGCTTAGTCGTGGCAGCCCGGGCCGAGCAGTACTTC. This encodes CASSLVVAARAEQYF.

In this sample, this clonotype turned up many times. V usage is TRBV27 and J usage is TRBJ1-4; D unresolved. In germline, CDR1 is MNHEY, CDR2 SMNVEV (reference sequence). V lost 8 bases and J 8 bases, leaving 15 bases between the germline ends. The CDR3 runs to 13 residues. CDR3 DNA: TGTGCCAGCGGGCCCCAACCCAGGGAAAAACTGTTTTTT. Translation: CASGPQPREKLFF.